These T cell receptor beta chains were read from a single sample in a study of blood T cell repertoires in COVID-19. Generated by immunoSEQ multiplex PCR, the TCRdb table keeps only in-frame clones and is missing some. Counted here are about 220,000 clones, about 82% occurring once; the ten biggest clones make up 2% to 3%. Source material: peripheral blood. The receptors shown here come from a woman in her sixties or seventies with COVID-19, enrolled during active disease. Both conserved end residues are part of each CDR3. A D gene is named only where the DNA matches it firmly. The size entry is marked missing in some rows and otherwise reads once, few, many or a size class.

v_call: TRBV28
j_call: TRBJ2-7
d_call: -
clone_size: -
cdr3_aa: CASSLSSYEQYF
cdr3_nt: TGTGCCAGCAGTTTATCTTCCTACGAGCAGTACTTC

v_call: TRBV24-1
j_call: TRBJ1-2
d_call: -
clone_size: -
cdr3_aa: CATSDSTVRGGYTF
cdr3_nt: TGTGCCACCAGTGATTCCACGGTTAGGGGTGGCTACACCTTC

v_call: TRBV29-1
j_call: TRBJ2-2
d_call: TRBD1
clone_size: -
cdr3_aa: CSVEDGQGTTGELFF
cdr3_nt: TGCAGCGTTGAAGATGGACAGGGGACCACCGGGGAGCTGTTTTTT

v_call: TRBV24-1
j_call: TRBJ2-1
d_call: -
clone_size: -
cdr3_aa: CATSDSFGVHNEQFF
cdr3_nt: TGTGCCACCAGTGATAGTTTCGGTGTACACAATGAGCAGTTCTTC

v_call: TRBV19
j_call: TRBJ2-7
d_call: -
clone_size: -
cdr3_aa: CASSPMIPPYEQYF
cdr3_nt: TGTGCCAGTAGTCCTATGATTCCGCCCTACGAGCAGTACTTC

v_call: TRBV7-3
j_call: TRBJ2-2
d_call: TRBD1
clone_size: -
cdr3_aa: CASSLTQGQFTGELFF
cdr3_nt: TGTGCCAGCAGCTTAACGCAGGGACAGTTCACCGGGGAGCTGTTTTTT

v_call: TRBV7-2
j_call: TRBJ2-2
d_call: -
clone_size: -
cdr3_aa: CASSPGNSGGELFF
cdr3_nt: TGTGCCAGCAGCCCCGGGAATTCGGGGGGGGAGCTGTTTTTT

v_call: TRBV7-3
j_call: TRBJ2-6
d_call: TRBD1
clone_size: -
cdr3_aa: CASSLPGSRGRLGANVLTF
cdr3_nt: TGTGCCAGCAGCCTTCCCGGTAGCAGGGGGCGACTTGGGGCCAACGTCCTGACTTTC

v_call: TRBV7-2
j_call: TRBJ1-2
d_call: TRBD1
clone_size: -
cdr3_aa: CASSRDRGANYGYTF
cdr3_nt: TGTGCCAGCAGCAGGGACAGGGGAGCTAACTATGGCTACACCTTC

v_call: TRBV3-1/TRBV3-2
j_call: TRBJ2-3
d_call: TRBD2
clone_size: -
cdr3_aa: CASSLLLTSGIASTDTQYF
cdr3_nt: TGTGCCAGCAGCCTTTTATTGACTAGCGGGATAGCGAGCACAGATACGCAGTATTTT

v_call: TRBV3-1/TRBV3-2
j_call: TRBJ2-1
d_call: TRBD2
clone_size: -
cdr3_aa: CASSASMTSGGHNEQFF
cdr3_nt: TGTGCCAGCAGCGCCTCAATGACTAGCGGAGGGCACAATGAGCAGTTCTTC

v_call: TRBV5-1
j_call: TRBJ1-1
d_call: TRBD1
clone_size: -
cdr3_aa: CASRNLGQGGTEAFF
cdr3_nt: TGCGCCAGCAGGAACCTGGGACAGGGAGGCACTGAAGCTTTCTTT

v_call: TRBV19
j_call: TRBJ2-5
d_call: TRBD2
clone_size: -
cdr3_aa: CASSIAAGGRGQETQYF
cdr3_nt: TGTGCCAGTAGTATAGCCGCGGGGGGACGGGGGCAAGAGACCCAGTACTTC

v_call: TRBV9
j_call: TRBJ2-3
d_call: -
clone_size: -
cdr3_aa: CATQPGQITDTQYF
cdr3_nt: TGTGCCACCCAACCGGGACAAATCACAGATACGCAGTATTTT

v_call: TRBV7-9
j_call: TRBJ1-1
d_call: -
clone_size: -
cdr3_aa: CASTPRSGNTEAFF
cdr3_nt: TGTGCCAGCACCCCCCGCTCGGGGAACACTGAAGCTTTCTTT

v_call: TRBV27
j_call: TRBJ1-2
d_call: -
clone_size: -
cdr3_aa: CASSHSPSYGYTF
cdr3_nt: TGTGCCAGCAGTCACAGCCCAAGCTATGGCTACACCTTC

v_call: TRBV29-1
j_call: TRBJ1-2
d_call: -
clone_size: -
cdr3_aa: CSVEGALGYGYTF
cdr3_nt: TGCAGCGTTGAGGGGGCCTTGGGGTATGGCTACACCTTC

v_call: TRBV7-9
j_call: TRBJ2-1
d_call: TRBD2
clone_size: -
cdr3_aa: CASSSLAGNYNEQFF
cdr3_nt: TGTGCCAGCAGCTCACTAGCGGGGAACTACAATGAGCAGTTCTTC

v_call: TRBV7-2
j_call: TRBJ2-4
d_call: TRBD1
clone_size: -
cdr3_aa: CASSLRQGANIQYF
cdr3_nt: TGTGCCAGCAGCTTAAGACAGGGGGCAAACATTCAGTACTTC

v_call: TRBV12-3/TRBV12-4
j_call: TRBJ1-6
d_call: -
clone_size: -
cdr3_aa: CASRQLNSPLHF
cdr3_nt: TGTGCCAGCAGGCAACTTAATTCACCCCTCCACTTT

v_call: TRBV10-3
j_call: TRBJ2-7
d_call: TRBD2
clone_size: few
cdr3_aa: CASRGLAGEYEQYF
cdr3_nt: TGTGCCAGCCGGGGACTAGCGGGAGAGTACGAGCAGTACTTC

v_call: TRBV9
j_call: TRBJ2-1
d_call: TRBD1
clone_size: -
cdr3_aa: CASSVVGTGGYNEQFF
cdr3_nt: TGTGCCAGCAGCGTAGTAGGGACAGGGGGCTACAATGAGCAGTTCTTC

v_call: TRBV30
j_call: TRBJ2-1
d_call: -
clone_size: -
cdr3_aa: CALAGGQLYNEQFF
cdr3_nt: TGTGCGTTGGCGGGGGGACAGCTTTACAATGAGCAGTTCTTC

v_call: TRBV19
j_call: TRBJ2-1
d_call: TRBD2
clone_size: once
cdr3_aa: CASSPAPGRAERNEQFF
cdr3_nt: TGTGCCAGTAGCCCCGCCCCGGGGAGGGCCGAAAGAAATGAGCAGTTCTTC

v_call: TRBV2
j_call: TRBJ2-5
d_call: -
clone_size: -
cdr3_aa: CASSEDGRRETQYF
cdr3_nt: TGTGCCAGCAGTGAAGATGGTAGGAGGGAGACCCAGTACTTC

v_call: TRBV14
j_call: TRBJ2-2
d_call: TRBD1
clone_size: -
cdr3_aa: CASSQDRGFAGELFF
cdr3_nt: TGTGCCAGCAGCCAGGACAGGGGGTTCGCCGGGGAGCTGTTTTTT

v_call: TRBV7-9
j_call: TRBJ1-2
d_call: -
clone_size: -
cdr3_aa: CASSRTVNYGYTF
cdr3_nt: TGTGCCAGCAGCCGGACAGTTAACTATGGCTACACCTTC

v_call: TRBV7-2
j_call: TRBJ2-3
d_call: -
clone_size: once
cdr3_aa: CASSSSTRLTDTQYF
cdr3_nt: TGTGCCAGCAGCTCCTCGACTAGACTCACAGATACGCAGTATTTT

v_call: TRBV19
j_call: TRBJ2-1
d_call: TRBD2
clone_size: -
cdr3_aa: CASSIKLANEQFF
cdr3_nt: TGTGCCAGTAGTATAAAACTAGCGAATGAGCAGTTCTTC

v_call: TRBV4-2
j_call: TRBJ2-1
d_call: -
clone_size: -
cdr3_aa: CASSQDGASDNEQFF
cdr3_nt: TGTGCCAGCAGCCAAGACGGGGCTAGCGACAATGAGCAGTTCTTC

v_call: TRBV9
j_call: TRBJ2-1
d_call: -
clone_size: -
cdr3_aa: CASSVAGGPRPYNEQFF
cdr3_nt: TGTGCCAGCAGCGTAGCCGGCGGGCCAAGGCCCTACAATGAGCAGTTCTTC

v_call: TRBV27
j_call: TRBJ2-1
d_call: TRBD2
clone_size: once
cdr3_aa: CASSTGQGTSGRRNEQFF
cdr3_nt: TGTGCCAGCAGTACCGGACAGGGGACTAGCGGGAGGAGAAATGAGCAGTTCTTC

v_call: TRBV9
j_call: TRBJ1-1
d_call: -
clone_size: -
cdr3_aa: CASSVGQGRTEAFF
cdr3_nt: TGTGCCAGCAGCGTAGGTCAGGGAAGGACTGAAGCTTTCTTT

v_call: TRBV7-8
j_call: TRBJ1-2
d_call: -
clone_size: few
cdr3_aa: CASSLFGPDYGYTF
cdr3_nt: TGTGCCAGCAGCTTATTTGGTCCGGACTATGGCTACACCTTC

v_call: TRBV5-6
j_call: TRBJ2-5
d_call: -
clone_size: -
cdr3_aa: CASSLSLGGETQYF
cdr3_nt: TGTGCCAGCAGCTTAAGTCTGGGGGGAGAGACCCAGTACTTC

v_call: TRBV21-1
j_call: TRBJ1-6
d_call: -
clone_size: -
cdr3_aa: CASSNWQGASPLHF
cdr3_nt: TGTGCCAGCAGCAACTGGCAGGGGGCTTCACCCCTCCACTTT

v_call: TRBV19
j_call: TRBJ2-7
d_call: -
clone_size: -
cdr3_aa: CASSIVAGSYEQYF
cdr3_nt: TGTGCCAGTAGTATAGTGGCGGGCTCCTACGAGCAGTACTTC

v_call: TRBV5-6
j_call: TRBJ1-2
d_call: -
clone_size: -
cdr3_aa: CASSLVRNDGYTF
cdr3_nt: TGTGCCAGCAGCTTGGTCAGGAATGATGGCTACACCTTC

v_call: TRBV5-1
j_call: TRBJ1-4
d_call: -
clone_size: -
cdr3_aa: CASSLGGQLNEKLFF
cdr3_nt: TGCGCCAGCAGCTTAGGAGGACAGCTTAATGAAAAACTGTTTTTT

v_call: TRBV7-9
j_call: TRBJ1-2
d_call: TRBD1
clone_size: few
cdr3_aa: CASSLVTGGADYGYTF
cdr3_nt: TGTGCCAGCAGCTTAGTGACAGGGGGCGCCGACTATGGCTACACCTTC

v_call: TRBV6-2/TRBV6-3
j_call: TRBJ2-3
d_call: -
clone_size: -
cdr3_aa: CASSYGGGTSTDTQYF
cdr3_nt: TGTGCCAGCAGTTACGGCGGAGGAACTAGCACAGATACGCAGTATTTT

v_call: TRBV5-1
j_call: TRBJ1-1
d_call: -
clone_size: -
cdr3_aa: CASSLGPGPLNTEAFF
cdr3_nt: TGCGCCAGCAGCTTGGGTCCAGGGCCTTTGAACACTGAAGCTTTCTTT

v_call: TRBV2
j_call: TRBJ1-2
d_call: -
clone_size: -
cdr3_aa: CASTKTRAPSGYTF
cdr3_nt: TGTGCCAGCACCAAAACGAGGGCCCCATCTGGCTACACCTTC

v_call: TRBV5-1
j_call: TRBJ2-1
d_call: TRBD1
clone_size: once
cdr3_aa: CASSLGQGAFNEQFF
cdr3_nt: TGCGCCAGCAGCTTGGGCCAGGGGGCGTTCAATGAGCAGTTCTTC

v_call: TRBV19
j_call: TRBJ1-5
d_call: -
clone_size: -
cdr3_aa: CASKRGNQPQHF
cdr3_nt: TGTGCCAGTAAACGCGGCAATCAGCCCCAGCATTTT

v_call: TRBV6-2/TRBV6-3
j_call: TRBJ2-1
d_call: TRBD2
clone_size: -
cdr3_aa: CASSLSLAEPYNEQFF
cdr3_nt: TGTGCCAGCAGTTTAAGTCTAGCGGAGCCTTACAATGAGCAGTTCTTC

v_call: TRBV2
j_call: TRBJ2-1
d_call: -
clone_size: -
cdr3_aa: CASSLYNEQFF
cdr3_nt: TGTGCCAGCAGTCTCTACAATGAGCAGTTCTTC

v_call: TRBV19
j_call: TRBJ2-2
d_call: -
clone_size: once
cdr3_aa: CASSMSRANTGELFF
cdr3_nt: TGTGCCAGTAGTATGTCCAGGGCGAACACCGGGGAGCTGTTTTTT

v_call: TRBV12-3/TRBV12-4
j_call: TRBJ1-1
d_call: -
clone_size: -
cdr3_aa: CASNQGPATEAFF
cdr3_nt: TGTGCCAGCAACCAGGGGCCCGCCACTGAAGCTTTCTTT

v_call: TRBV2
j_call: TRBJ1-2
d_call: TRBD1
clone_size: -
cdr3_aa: CASSEGQGWGYTF
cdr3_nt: TGTGCCAGCAGCGAAGGACAGGGTTGGGGCTACACCTTC

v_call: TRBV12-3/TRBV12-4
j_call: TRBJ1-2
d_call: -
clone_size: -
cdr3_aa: CASSLLGAYGYTF
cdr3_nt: TGTGCCAGCAGTTTACTAGGGGCATATGGCTACACCTTC

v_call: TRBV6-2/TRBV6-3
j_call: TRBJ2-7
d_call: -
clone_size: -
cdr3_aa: CASSSADRSYEQYF
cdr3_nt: TGTGCCAGCAGTTCCGCAGACAGGAGCTACGAGCAGTACTTC

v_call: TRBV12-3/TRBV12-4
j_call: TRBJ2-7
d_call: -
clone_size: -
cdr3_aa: CASSPIGNEQYF
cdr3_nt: TGTGCCAGCAGCCCCATCGGGAACGAGCAGTACTTC

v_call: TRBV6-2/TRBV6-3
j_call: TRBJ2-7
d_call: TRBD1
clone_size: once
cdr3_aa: CASSLRQGSYEQYF
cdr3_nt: TGTGCCAGCAGTCTCCGACAGGGATCCTACGAGCAGTACTTC

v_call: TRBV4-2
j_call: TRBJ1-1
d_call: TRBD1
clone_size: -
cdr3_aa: CASSHLGDRAEAFF
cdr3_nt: TGTGCCAGCAGCCACCTCGGGGACAGGGCTGAAGCTTTCTTT

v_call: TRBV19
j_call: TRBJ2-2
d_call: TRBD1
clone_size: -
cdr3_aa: CASSIDGQGESGELFF
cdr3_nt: TGTGCCAGTAGTATAGATGGACAGGGGGAAAGCGGGGAGCTGTTTTTT

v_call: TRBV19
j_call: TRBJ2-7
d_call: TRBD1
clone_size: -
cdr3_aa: CASSKDRDRAYEQYF
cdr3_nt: TGTGCCAGTAGTAAGGACCGGGACAGAGCCTACGAGCAGTACTTC

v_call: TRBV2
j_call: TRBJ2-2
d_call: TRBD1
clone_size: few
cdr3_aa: CASSGTGRTGELFF
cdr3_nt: TGTGCCAGCAGTGGGACAGGGCGGACCGGGGAGCTGTTTTTT

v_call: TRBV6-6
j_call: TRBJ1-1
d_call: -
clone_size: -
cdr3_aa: CASSPSTGILNTEAFF
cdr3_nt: TGTGCCAGCAGTCCATCGACAGGCATTCTGAACACTGAAGCTTTCTTT